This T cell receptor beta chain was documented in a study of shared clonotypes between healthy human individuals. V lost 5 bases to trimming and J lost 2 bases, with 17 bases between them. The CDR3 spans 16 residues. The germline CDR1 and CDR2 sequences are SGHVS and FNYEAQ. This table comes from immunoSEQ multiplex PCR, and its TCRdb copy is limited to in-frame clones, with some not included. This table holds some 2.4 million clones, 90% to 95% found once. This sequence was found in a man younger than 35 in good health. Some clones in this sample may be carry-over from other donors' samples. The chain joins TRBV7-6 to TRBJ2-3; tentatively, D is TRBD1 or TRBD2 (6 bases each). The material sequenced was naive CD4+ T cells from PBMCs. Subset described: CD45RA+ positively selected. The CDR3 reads CASSRNRGAVTDTQYF. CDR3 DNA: TGTGCCAGCAGCCGAAATAGGGGGGCTGTCACAGATACGCAGTATTTT. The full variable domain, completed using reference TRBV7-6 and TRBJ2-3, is GAGVSQSPRYKVTKRGQDVALRCDPISGHVSLYWYRQALGQGPEFLTYFNYEAQQDKSGLPNDRFSAERPEGSISTLTIQRTEQRDSAMYRCASSRNRGAVTDTQYFGPGTRLTVL.